The 28 T cell receptor beta chains below come from one sample, sequenced in a study of long-term antiretroviral therapy in people with HIV. The libraries were made with immunoSEQ v3.0 at survey level. The method was immunoSEQ multiplex PCR; TCRdb's version includes in-frame clones alone and lacks a portion of them. This sample yields 21,000 or so clones, of which 88% are seen a single time; 3.5% belongs to the top ten. This specimen was unsorted PBMCs, taken 2.3 years after starting antiretroviral therapy. The receptor set was obtained from a man between 60 and 70 years old with HIV.

The chain carries TRBV4-3 and TRBJ2-4; D uncertain. The CDR3 covers 15 residues. Germline V lookup: CDR1 LGHNA, CDR2 YSLEER. The ends were cut back, 2 bases at V and 8 bases at J, with 16 bases in the middle. CDR3 region: CASSQRVGRFDIQYF. CDR3 nucleotides: TGCGCCAGCAGCCAAAGAGTCGGCAGGTTTGACATTCAGTACTTC.

CDR3: CSARLTGHPYF. The CDR3, as DNA: TGCAGTGCTAGACTGACGGGACACCCGTACTTC. The J gene is TRBJ2-7, the V gene TRBV20-1, with D tentatively TRBD1 (6 bases). Trimming removed 2 bases at V and 12 bases at J, with 14 bases between. Germline CDR1 DFQATT, CDR2 SNEGSKA (reference sequence). This CDR3 has 11 amino acids.

Only one count was recorded for this clone. The chain joins TRBV18 to TRBJ2-5; 8 bases match TRBD1. CDR3 length: 14 residues. J gave up 4 bases and V 6 bases, and 7 bases lay outside the gene matches. Looked up from germline, CDR1 is KGHSH and CDR2 is LQKENI. CDR3 nucleotides: TGTGCCAGCTCCCCGGACAGGGCAGGAGAGACCCAGTACTTC. Translated: CASSPDRAGETQYF.

This clone was detected only a few times. The V gene is TRBV5-1, the J gene TRBJ2-7; 14 bases fit TRBD2. CDR3 size: 15 residues. V was pared by 4 bases and J by 0 bases, with 0 bases of the junction left unmatched. CDR1 and CDR2 (germline): SGHRS, YFSETQ. CDR3 region: CASSGTSGSSYEQYF. The CDR3 nucleotides read TGCGCCAGCAGCGGGACTAGCGGGAGCTCCTACGAGCAGTACTTC.

The J gene is TRBJ1-3, the V gene TRBV19, with D possibly being TRBD1 (5 bases). Trimming removed 6 bases at V and 1 base at J, with 19 bases between. This CDR3 has 17 residues. CDR1 and CDR2 from the germline V gene are LNHDA and SQIVND (reference sequence). CDR3: CASSRAMARPSGNTIYF. In nucleotides, the CDR3 is TGTGCCAGTAGCAGGGCGATGGCCCGGCCTTCTGGAAACACCATATATTTT.

The V gene is TRBV12-5, the J gene TRBJ2-5; D is possibly TRBD1 or TRBD2 (5 bases each). CDR3 length: 17 residues. Per germline, CDR1 LGHNT and CDR2 FRNRAP. Trimming stripped 1 base from V and 1 base from J, with 16 bases between. The chain's CDR3 is CASGLGRGEVPQETQYF. The CDR3 nucleotides are TGTGCTAGTGGTTTGGGGCGAGGGGAAGTTCCCCAAGAGACCCAGTACTTC. The whole variable domain, filled in from reference TRBV12-5 and TRBJ2-5, reads DARVTQTPRHKVTEMGQEVTMRCQPILGHNTVFWYRQTMMQGLELLAYFRNRAPLDDSGMPKDRFSAEMPDATLATLKIQPSEPRDSAVYFCASGLGRGEVPQETQYFGPGTRLLVL.

V is TRBV5-6 and J is TRBJ2-2; D gene unclear. The CDR3 extends over 15 amino acids. Looked up from germline, CDR1 is SGHDT and CDR2 is YYEEEE. V lost 1 base and J 1 base, leaving 8 bases between the germline ends. Here the CDR3 DNA reads TGTGCCAGCAGCTTGATTCCGGGGAACACCGGGGAGCTGTTTTTT. It is translated as CASSLIPGNTGELFF.

V and J are TRBV28 and TRBJ2-7, with D possibly being TRBD1 (5 bases). The germline gives CDR1 MDHEN, CDR2 SYDVKM. Trimming removed 4 bases from V and 5 bases from J, with 18 bases in between. The CDR3 is made up of 15 amino acids. Here the CDR3 reads CASSSVQGNRHEQYF. The CDR3 region has the DNA TGTGCCAGCAGTTCCGTTCAGGGAAATCGCCACGAGCAGTACTTC.

The chain uses TRBV5-1 and TRBJ2-3, with 12 positions matching TRBD2. The CDR3 contains 16 residues. V lost 5 bases, J lost 2 bases, and 6 bases stayed unmatched. CDR1 and CDR2 (germline): SGHRS, YFSETQ. The CDR3 DNA reads TGCGCCAGCAGTTTTGGACTAGCGGGGTCCACAGATACGCAGTATTTT. The encoded protein is CASSFGLAGSTDTQYF.

CDR3 coding DNA: TGTGCCAGCAGCTTCGGCGGGAACACAGATACGCAGTATTTT. This sequence encodes CASSFGGNTDTQYF. This chain joins TRBV7-3 and TRBJ2-3; D is perhaps TRBD2 (6 bases). The CDR3 length is 14 residues. Germline V gene lookup returns CDR1 SGHTA and CDR2 FQGTGA. V was trimmed by 3 bases and J by 2 bases, leaving 9 bases between them.

The chain is built from TRBV7-9 and TRBJ2-7; D is unclear. Germline V lookup: CDR1 SEHNR, CDR2 FQNEAQ (reference sequence). The CDR3 has 17 residues. V lost 4 bases and J 7 bases, leaving 26 bases between the germline ends. The CDR3 DNA sequence: TGTGCCAGCAGCTCGTACACTCGACTCCCCTCCCAAGGGGAGCAGTACTTC. Translated: CASSSYTRLPSQGEQYF.

The genes are TRBV30 and TRBJ1-2; 7 nucleotides line up with TRBD1. V was clipped by 4 bases and J by 4 bases; unmatched bases: 6. Germline assignment: CDR1 GTSNPN and CDR2 SVGIG (reference sequence). The CDR3 runs 13 residues. The CDR3 protein is CAWIRPGGYGYTF. The CDR3, as DNA: TGTGCCTGGATCCGGCCAGGGGGCTATGGCTACACCTTC.

The chain couples TRBV4-3 to TRBJ2-1; D is perhaps TRBD1 (6 bases). V was cut by 3 bases and J by 9 bases, with 15 bases left in between. The CDR3 covers 14 residues. CDR1 is LGHNA and CDR2 is YSLEER in the germline V gene. The CDR3 loop reads CASSHGGAEGEQFF. DNA of the CDR3: TGCGCCAGCAGCCATGGGGGCGCTGAGGGTGAGCAGTTCTTC.

The V and J genes are TRBV18 and TRBJ1-5; D perhaps matches TRBD1 (6 bases). The CDR3 contains 16 residues. Germline V gene lookup returns CDR1 KGHSH and CDR2 LQKENI. With 6 bases removed from V and 5 bases from J, the gap between germline ends came to 20 bases. The DNA for the CDR3 is TGTGCCAGCTCCCCCTTCTTTACGGGGGGCGATCAGCCCCAGCATTTT. It yields the protein CASSPFFTGGDQPQHF.

V gene TRBV5-1 combines with J gene TRBJ2-5, with 9 bases that match TRBD1. The V gene end was trimmed by 3 bases and the J gene end by 5 bases; junction bases not matched to a gene: 8. The CDR3 is 15 residues long. Germline V gives CDR1 SGHRS, CDR2 YFSETQ. CDR3 coding DNA: TGCGCCAGCAGCTCACAGGGGGCTGTAGGTGAGACCCAGTACTTC. Protein sequence: CASSSQGAVGETQYF.

The V gene is TRBV7-3, the J gene TRBJ1-6; perhaps TRBD1 as D (6 bases). From germline, CDR1 is SGHTA and CDR2 FQGTGA. V was pared by 5 bases and J by 13 bases, with 12 bases between. CDR3 length: 12 amino acids. For the CDR3, the DNA is TGTGCCAGCAGCGTACAGGGTTCCCCCCTCCACTTT. This translates into CASSVQGSPLHF.

The V and J genes are TRBV6-1 and TRBJ1-2, with D unclear. Trimming removed 4 bases from V and 4 bases from J, with 7 bases in between. The CDR3 spans 12 residues. Germline V CDR1 and CDR2: MNHNS, SASEGT. CDR3 sequence: CASSGLLYGYTF. CDR3 DNA: TGTGCCAGCAGTGGACTTCTCTATGGCTACACCTTC.

This clone came up a few times. The chain combines TRBV4-2 with TRBJ2-7; 12 positions match TRBD2. Unmatched junction bases numbered 4, after V lost 4 bases and J lost 3 bases. The CDR3 loop spans 15 amino acids. CDR1 is LGHNA, CDR2 YNFKEQ, per germline. CDR3 DNA: TGTGCCAGCAGCCGGACTAGCGGGAAGATCTACGAGCAGTACTTC. Protein sequence: CASSRTSGKIYEQYF.

This sequence joins TRBV2 and TRBJ2-5; the D is unclear. Germline V gene lookup returns CDR1 SNHLY and CDR2 FYNNEI. The germline V and J ends were trimmed by 6 bases and 1 base, with 12 bases remaining between them. CDR3 length: 14 amino acids. The CDR3 region is CASSRTLGQETQYF. The CDR3 nucleotides are TGTGCCAGCAGCCGAACTTTGGGCCAAGAGACCCAGTACTTC.

This chain connects TRBV27 to TRBJ1-1, with unresolved D. Trimming took 2 bases from V and 8 from J, leaving 21 bases between them. CDR1 and CDR2 (germline): MNHEY, SMNVEV (reference sequence). The length of the CDR3 is 16 residues. DNA of the CDR3: TGTGCCAGCAGTTTACTCAGAAGCATGGCCACGTTCGAAGCTTTCTTT. It encodes CASSLLRSMATFEAFF.

CDR3 residues: CASTSDYTGELFF. CDR3 bases: TGTGCCAGCACCTCAGACTACACCGGGGAGCTGTTTTTT. This chain links TRBV11-2 with TRBJ2-2; unclear D gene. Germline V lookup: CDR1 SGHAT, CDR2 FQNNGV. Trimming took off 7 bases at V and 3 bases at J, with 9 bases between the two ends. The CDR3 spans 13 residues.

The chain is built from TRBV30 and TRBJ1-2, with D uncertain. V was clipped by 0 bases and J by 8 bases, with 19 bases between them. The CDR3 is 15 residues long. Per the germline V gene, CDR1 is GTSNPN and CDR2 is SVGIG (reference sequence). CDR3 DNA: TGTGCCTGGAGTGTACCGGGAGGGCCTTCTGGCGGCTACACCTTC. It yields the protein CAWSVPGGPSGGYTF.

This chain links TRBV5-1 with TRBJ2-3, with 9 bases aligning to TRBD2. The CDR3 has 16 residues. Germline CDR1 and CDR2: SGHRS and YFSETQ. V was clipped by 0 bases and J by 1 base; unmatched bases: 3. CDR3 sequence (DNA): TGCGCCAGCAGCTTGGGGCCTAGCGGGGGCACAGATACGCAGTATTTT. This codes for CASSLGPSGGTDTQYF.

The J gene is TRBJ1-5, the V gene TRBV6-1; D is perhaps TRBD1 (6 bases). The germline V and J ends were trimmed by 6 bases and 2 bases, with 11 bases remaining between them. CDR3 length equals 14 residues. Looked up from germline, CDR1 is MNHNS and CDR2 is SASEGT. In nucleotides, the CDR3 is TGTGCCAGCAGATACCGACAGGGCAATCAGCCCCAGCATTTT. Its protein is CASRYRQGNQPQHF.

The chain joins TRBV5-1 to TRBJ1-2; 10 bases match TRBD1. CDR1 and CDR2 (germline): SGHRS, YFSETQ. There are 15 residues in the CDR3. Trimming at V came to 4 bases and at J to 4 bases, leaving 7 bases not matched to a gene. The CDR3 DNA reads as TGCGCCAGCAGCCCCCGGGACAGGGGCGGCTATGGCTACACCTTC. The encoded protein is CASSPRDRGGYGYTF.

The V gene is TRBV27, the J gene TRBJ2-5; D could derive from TRBD1 or TRBD2 (6 bases each). The V and J ends lost 0 bases and 5 bases respectively, with 10 bases between them. Germline V CDR1 and CDR2: MNHEY, SMNVEV (reference sequence). This CDR3 is built from 14 residues. This chain's CDR3 is CASSLSTRGETQYF. The DNA of the CDR3 is TGTGCCAGCAGTTTATCGACTAGGGGGGAGACCCAGTACTTC.

This chain links TRBV29-1 with TRBJ2-7, with D possibly matching TRBD2 (6 bases). The CDR3 totals 12 residues. Trimming cost V 6 bases and J 2 bases, with 11 bases left between them. Germline V gene sequence: CDR1 SQVTM, CDR2 ANQGSEA. CDR3 coding DNA: TGCAGCGTGGGGACTTTTCCCTACGAGCAGTACTTC. This translates into CSVGTFPYEQYF.

This chain connects TRBV27 to TRBJ2-3; tentatively, D is TRBD1 (5 bases). V was trimmed by 3 bases and J by 4 bases, leaving 11 bases between them. The CDR3 has 14 residues. Germline CDR1 and CDR2: MNHEY and SMNVEV (reference sequence). The CDR3 DNA reads TGTGCCAGCAGTTTCCAGGGTATAGCAGATACGCAGTATTTT. Translating gives CASSFQGIADTQYF.